This T cell receptor (beta chain) is from a study of T cell responses to AZD1222 COVID-19 vaccine. The V and J ends lost 3 bases and 5 bases, in that order; junction bases with no gene match: 13. The CDR3 consists of 18 residues. CDR1 is SGHDN, CDR2 FVKESK, per germline. Sequencing used immunoSEQ multiplex PCR; TCRdb keeps in-frame clones, though not all of them. The profile shows around 91,000 clones, 80% to 95% of them singletons. Points from the study as a whole: The sample set comprised mostly white British donors with more females, and clonal diversity was possibly underestimated. Two AZD1222 administrations were followed by greater Spike-specific TCR breadth and depth. CD4 TCRs associated with vaccination spanned spike, dominating at 160-218 and 743-854.

As concerns this clone: Antigen unknown.

This chain connects TRBV14 to TRBJ2-3, with 11 bases lining up with TRBD2. The source was peripheral blood, collected 28 days after the second AZD1222 dose. The receptor was isolated from an adult who received the AZD1222 COVID-19 vaccine. The CDR3 DNA is TGTGCCAGCAGCCAGACCCTCATAGCGGGAGGGCCCGGAGATACGCAGTATTTT. Translation: CASSQTLIAGGPGDTQYF. The variable domain in full, completed from reference TRBV14 and TRBJ2-3, reads EAGVTQFPSHSVIEKGQTVTLRCDPISGHDNLYWYRRVMGKEIKFLLHFVKESKQDESGMPNNRFLAERTGGTYSTLKVQPAELEDSGVYFCASSQTLIAGGPGDTQYFGPGTRLTVL.